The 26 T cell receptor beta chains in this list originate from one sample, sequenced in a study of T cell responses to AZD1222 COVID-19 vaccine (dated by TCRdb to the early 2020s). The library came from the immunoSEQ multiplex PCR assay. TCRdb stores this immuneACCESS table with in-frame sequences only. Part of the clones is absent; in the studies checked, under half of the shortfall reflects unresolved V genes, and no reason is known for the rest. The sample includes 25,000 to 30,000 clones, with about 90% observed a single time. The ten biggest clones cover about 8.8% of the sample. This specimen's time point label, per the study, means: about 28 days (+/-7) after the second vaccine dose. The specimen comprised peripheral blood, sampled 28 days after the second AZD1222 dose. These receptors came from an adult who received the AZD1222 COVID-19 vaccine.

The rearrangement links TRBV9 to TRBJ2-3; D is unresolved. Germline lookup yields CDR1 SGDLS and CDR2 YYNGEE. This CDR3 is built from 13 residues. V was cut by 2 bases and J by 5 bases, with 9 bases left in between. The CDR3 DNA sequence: TGTGCCAGCAGCGTTCTGCCCGGAGATACGCAGTATTTT. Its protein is CASSVLPGDTQYF. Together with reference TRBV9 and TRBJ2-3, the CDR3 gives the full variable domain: DSGVTQTPKHLITATGQRVTLRCSPRSGDLSVYWYQQSLDQGLQFLIQYYNGEERAKGNILERFSAQQFPDLHSELNLSSLELGDSALYFCASSVLPGDTQYFGPGTRLTVL.

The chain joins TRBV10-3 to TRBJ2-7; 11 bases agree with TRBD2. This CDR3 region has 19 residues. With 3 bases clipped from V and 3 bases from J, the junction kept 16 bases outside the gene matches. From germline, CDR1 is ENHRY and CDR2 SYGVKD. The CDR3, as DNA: TGTGCCATCAGTGACCCGCCCGGGCTAGCGGGAGGATCGTACTACGAGCAGTACTTC. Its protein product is CAISDPPGLAGGSYYEQYF.

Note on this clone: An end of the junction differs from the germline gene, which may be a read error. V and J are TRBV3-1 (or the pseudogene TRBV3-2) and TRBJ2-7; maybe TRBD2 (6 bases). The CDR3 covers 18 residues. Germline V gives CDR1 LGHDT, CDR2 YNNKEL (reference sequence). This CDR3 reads CASSQGGWVGGLSHEQYF. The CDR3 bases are TGTGCCAGCAGCCAAGGGGGCTGGGTGGGAGGCCTCTCCCACGAGCAGTACTTC.

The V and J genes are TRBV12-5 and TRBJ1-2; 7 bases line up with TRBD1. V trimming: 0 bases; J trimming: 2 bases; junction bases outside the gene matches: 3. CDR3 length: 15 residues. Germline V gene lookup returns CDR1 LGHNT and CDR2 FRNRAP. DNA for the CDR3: TGTGCTAGTGGTTTGGTGGGACAGACGAACTATGGCTACACCTTC. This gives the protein CASGLVGQTNYGYTF.

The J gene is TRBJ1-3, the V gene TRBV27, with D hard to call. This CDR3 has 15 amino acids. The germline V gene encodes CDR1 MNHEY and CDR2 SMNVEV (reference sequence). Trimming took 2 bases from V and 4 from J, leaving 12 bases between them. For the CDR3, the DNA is TGTGCCAGCAGTTTAAAGCCTCCGCCCGGAAACACCATATATTTT. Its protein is CASSLKPPPGNTIYF.

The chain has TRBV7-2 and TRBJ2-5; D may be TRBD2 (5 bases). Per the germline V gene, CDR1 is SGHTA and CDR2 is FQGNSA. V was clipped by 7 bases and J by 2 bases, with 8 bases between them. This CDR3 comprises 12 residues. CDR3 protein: CASTKRQETQYF. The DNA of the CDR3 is TGTGCCAGCACCAAGCGGCAAGAGACCCAGTACTTC.

CDR3 sequence: CASSLRGSYEQYF. The CDR3 bases are TGTGCCAGCAGCCTGCGGGGGTCCTACGAGCAGTACTTC. The genes are TRBV6-5 and TRBJ2-7, with 7 bases aligning to TRBD2. CDR3 length: 13 amino acids. With 6 bases clipped from V and 1 base from J, the junction kept 3 bases outside the gene matches. Per germline, CDR1 MNHEY and CDR2 SVGAGI.

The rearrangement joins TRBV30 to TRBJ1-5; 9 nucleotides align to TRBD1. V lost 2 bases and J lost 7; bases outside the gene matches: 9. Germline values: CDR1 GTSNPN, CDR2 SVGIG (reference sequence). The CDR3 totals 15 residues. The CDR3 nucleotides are TGTGCCTGGAGTCCCCGGGACAGGGTCGGGCAGCCCCAGCATTTT. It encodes CAWSPRDRVGQPQHF. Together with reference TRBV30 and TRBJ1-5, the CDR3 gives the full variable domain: SQTIHQWPATLVQPVGSPLSLECTVEGTSNPNLYWYRQAAGRGLQLLFYSVGIGQISSEVPQNLSASRPQDRQFILSSKKLLLSDSGFYLCAWSPRDRVGQPQHFGDGTRLSIL.

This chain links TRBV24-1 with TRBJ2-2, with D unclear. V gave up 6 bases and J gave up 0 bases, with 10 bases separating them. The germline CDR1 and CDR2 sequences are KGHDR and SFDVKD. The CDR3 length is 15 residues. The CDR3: CATSRAGSNTGELFF. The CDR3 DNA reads TGTGCCACCAGTAGGGCCGGTTCGAACACCGGGGAGCTGTTTTTT.

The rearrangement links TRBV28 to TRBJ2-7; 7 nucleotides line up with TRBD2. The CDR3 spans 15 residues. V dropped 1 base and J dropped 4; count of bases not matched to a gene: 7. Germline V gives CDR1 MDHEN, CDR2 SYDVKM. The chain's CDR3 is CASSLSSGNRYEQYF. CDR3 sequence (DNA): TGTGCCAGCAGTTTATCCAGCGGGAATCGATACGAGCAGTACTTC.

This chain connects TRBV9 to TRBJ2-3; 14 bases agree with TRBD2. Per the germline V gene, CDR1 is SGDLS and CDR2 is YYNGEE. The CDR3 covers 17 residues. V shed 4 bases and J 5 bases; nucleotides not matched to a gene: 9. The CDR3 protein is CASSISGTSGRRDTQYF. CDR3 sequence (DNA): TGTGCCAGCAGCATCTCCGGGACTAGCGGGAGACGAGATACGCAGTATTTT.

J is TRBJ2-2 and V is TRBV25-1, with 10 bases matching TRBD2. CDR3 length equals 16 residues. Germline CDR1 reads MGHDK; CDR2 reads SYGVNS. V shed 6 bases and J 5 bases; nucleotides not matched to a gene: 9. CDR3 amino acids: CASSWSSGSGTGELFF. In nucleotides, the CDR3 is TGTGCCAGCAGCTGGTCTAGCGGGAGTGGTACCGGGGAGCTGTTTTTT.

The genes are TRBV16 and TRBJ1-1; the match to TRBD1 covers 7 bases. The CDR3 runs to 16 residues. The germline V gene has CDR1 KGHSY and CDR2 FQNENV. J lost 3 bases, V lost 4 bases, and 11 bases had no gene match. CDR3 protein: CASSLILGQEDTEAFF. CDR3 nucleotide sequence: TGTGCCAGCAGCCTAATACTAGGACAGGAGGACACTGAAGCTTTCTTT.

CDR3 sequence (DNA): TGTGCCAGCAGCTTAAGCAGGGACACAGATACGCAGTATTTT. It codes for CASSLSRDTDTQYF. This chain links TRBV7-3 with TRBJ2-3, with a tentative D call TRBD1 (5 bases). Germline V CDR1 and CDR2: SGHTA, FQGTGA. This CDR3 region has 14 residues. The V end was cut by 1 base, the J end by 2 bases, with 7 bases between. Combining the CDR3 with reference TRBV7-3 and TRBJ2-3 gives the whole variable domain GAGVSQTPSNKVTEKGKYVELRCDPISGHTALYWYRQSLGQGPEFLIYFQGTGAADDSGLPNDRFFAVRPEGSVSTLKIQRTERGDSAVYLCASSLSRDTDTQYFGPGTRLTVL.

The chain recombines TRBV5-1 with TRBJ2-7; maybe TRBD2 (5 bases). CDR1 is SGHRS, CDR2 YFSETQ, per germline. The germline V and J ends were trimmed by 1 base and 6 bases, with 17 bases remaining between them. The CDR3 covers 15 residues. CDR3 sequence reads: CASSLSPSRAGEQYF. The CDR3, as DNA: TGCGCCAGCAGCTTGTCACCCTCAAGGGCGGGCGAGCAGTACTTC. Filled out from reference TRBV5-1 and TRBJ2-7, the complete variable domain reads KAGVTQTPRYLIKTRGQQVTLSCSPISGHRSVSWYQQTPGQGLQFLFEYFSETQRNKGNFPGRFSGRQFSNSRSEMNVSTLELGDSALYLCASSLSPSRAGEQYFGPGTRLTVT.

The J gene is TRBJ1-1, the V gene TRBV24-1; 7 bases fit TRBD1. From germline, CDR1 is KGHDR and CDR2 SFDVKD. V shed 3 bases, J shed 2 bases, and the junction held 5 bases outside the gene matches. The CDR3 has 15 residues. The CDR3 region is CATSDAGTDNTEAFF. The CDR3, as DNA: TGTGCCACCAGTGATGCGGGGACAGACAACACTGAAGCTTTCTTT.

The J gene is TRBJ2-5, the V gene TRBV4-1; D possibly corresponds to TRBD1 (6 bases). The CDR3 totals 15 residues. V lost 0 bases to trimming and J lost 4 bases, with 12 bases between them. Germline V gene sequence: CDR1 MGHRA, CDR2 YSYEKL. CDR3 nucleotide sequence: TGCGCCAGCAGCCAAGATCCGGGGACACGAGAGACCCAGTACTTC. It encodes CASSQDPGTRETQYF.

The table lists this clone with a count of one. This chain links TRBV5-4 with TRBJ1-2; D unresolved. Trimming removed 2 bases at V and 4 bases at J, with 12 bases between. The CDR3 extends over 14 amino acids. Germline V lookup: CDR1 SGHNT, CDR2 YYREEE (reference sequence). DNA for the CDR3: TGTGCCAGCAGCTTAGAGATCAGCCGCTATGGCTACACCTTC. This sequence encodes CASSLEISRYGYTF.

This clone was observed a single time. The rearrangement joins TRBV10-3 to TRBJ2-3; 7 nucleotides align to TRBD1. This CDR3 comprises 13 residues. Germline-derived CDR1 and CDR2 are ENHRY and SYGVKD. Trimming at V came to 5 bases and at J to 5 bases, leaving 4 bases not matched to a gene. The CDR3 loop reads CAISPRQGDTQYF. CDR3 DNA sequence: TGTGCCATCAGTCCAAGACAGGGAGATACGCAGTATTTT.

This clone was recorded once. The CDR3 region has the DNA TGTGCCAGCAGTTTATACCCCTTTGGCACAGATACGCAGTATTTT. Protein sequence: CASSLYPFGTDTQYF. This chain uses TRBV27 with TRBJ2-3; D unclear. Germline V gives CDR1 MNHEY, CDR2 SMNVEV (reference sequence). The CDR3 is 15 residues long. V was pared by 1 base and J by 1 base, with 9 bases between.

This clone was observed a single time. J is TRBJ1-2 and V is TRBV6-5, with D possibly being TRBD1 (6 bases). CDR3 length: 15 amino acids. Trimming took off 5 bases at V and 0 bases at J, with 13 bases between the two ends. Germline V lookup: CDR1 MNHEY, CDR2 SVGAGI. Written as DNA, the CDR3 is TGTGCCAGCAGTCGACTAGGGACACCTAACTATGGCTACACCTTC. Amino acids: CASSRLGTPNYGYTF.

The DNA of the CDR3 is TGTGCCAGCAGTACTGCGGGAGGGCCCCTCAATGAGCAGTTCTTC. Its protein is CASSTAGGPLNEQFF. This chain joins TRBV6-4 and TRBJ2-1, with 9 bases lining up with TRBD2. The trim removed 5 bases at V and 6 bases at J, leaving 8 bases unmatched. The CDR3 spans 15 residues. Germline loops: CDR1 MRHNA, CDR2 SNTAGT.

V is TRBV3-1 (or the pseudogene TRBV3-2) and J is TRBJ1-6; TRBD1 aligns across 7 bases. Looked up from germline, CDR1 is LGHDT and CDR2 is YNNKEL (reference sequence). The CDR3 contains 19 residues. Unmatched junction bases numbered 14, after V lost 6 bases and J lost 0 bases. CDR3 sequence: CASRQHPGTESSYNSPLHF. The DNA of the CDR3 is TGTGCCAGCAGGCAGCACCCCGGGACAGAGAGCTCCTATAATTCACCCCTCCACTTT.

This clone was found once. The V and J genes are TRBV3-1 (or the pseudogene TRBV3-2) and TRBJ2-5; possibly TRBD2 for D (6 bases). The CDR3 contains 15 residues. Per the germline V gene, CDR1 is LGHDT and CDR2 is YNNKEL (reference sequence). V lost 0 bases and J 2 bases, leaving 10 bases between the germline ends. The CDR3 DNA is TGTGCCAGCAGCCAAGACCAGGCGGGGCAAGAGACCCAGTACTTC. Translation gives CASSQDQAGQETQYF.

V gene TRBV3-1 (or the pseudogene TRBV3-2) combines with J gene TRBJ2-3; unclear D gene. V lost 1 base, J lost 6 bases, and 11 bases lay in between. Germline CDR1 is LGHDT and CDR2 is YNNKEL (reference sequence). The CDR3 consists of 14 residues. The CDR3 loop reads CASSQASVGDTQYF. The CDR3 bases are TGTGCCAGCAGCCAAGCAAGCGTCGGGGATACGCAGTATTTT.

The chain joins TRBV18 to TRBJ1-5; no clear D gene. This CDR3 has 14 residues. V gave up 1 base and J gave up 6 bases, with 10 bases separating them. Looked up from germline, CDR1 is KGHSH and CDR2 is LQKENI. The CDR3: CASSPQRVGQPQHF. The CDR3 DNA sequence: TGTGCCAGCTCACCACAGAGGGTAGGTCAGCCCCAGCATTTT.